These T cell receptor beta chains were read from a single sample in a study of graft-versus-host responses after intestinal transplantation. Measured with immunoSEQ multiplex PCR; TCRdb has only the in-frame clones, and not every one. The profile shows more than 65,000 clones, less than 95% of them singletons. These TCRs' antigens remain unknown. The specimen comprised unstimulated CD8+ T cells sorted from spleen or lymph node cells, sampled before intestinal transplant. These receptors were obtained from a human donor who received an intestinal transplant. The CDR3 runs from the conserved cysteine through the conserved F or W. D genes are given only for firm matches. Rows may omit the clone size; those that give it use once, few, many or a size class.

DNA: TGTGCCAGCAGTTACACAGGGGGCACTGAAGCTTTCTTT
CDR3: CASSYTGGTEAFF
J: TRBJ1-1
D: TRBD1
size: -
V: TRBV11-1

DNA: TGTGCCAGCAGCACACCGACAGGGCGTGCTGGCTGGGGTGGCTACACCTTC
CDR3: CASSTPTGRAGWGGYTF
J: TRBJ1-2
D: -
size: once
V: TRBV21-1

DNA: TGTGCCAGCACCAAGCTTTCCTACGAGCAGTACTTC
CDR3: CASTKLSYEQYF
J: TRBJ2-7
D: -
size: -
V: TRBV6-5

DNA: TGTGCCAGCACCCTAGGACAGGGAGCCTACGAGCAGTACTTC
CDR3: CASTLGQGAYEQYF
J: TRBJ2-7
D: TRBD1
size: -
V: TRBV11-2

DNA: TGCGCCAGCAGCTTGACAGGGGTCTCCTACGAGCAGTACTTC
CDR3: CASSLTGVSYEQYF
J: TRBJ2-7
D: TRBD1
size: once
V: TRBV5-1

DNA: TGCGCCAGCAGTGAGTCGAGTGGTTCTGGAAACACCATATATTTT
CDR3: CASSESSGSGNTIYF
J: TRBJ1-3
D: -
size: once
V: TRBV10-2

DNA: TGTGCCAGCAGCTTTCCCTCCGGGTCCACTAATGAAAAACTGTTTTTT
CDR3: CASSFPSGSTNEKLFF
J: TRBJ1-4
D: -
size: -
V: TRBV5-6

DNA: TGTGCCAGCAGGCTAGGTGGGGGGGCCAACGTCCTGACTTTC
CDR3: CASRLGGGANVLTF
J: TRBJ2-6
D: -
size: -
V: TRBV27

DNA: TGTGCCAGCATGGGGGGTGCAACTAATGAAAAACTGTTTTTT
CDR3: CASMGGATNEKLFF
J: TRBJ1-4
D: -
size: once
V: TRBV27

DNA: TGTGCCAGCACCCTCGGGGGGAATGGCTACACCTTC
CDR3: CASTLGGNGYTF
J: TRBJ1-2
D: -
size: -
V: TRBV5-6

DNA: TGTGCCAGCAGCTTGGGGACTAGCGGTCCCTACGAGCAGTACTTC
CDR3: CASSLGTSGPYEQYF
J: TRBJ2-7
D: TRBD2
size: few
V: TRBV5-6

DNA: TGTGCCAGCAGCCCCGGAATTAGCAACGAGCAGTACTTC
CDR3: CASSPGISNEQYF
J: TRBJ2-7
D: -
size: -
V: TRBV7-9

DNA: TGTGCCAGTAGTGTACAGGACAGCTCCTACGAGCAGTACTTC
CDR3: CASSVQDSSYEQYF
J: TRBJ2-7
D: -
size: once
V: TRBV19

DNA: TGTGCCAGCAGTGAAGGGTTGAGCTACGAGCAGTACTTC
CDR3: CASSEGLSYEQYF
J: TRBJ2-7
D: -
size: -
V: TRBV6-1

DNA: TGTGCCAGCAGCTTGGGTAGGAGTAGCTCCTACGAGCAGTACTTC
CDR3: CASSLGRSSSYEQYF
J: TRBJ2-7
D: -
size: -
V: TRBV7-2

DNA: TGTGCCAGCAGCGTAGAGGGCGGGACAGGGACGTATGGCTACACCTTC
CDR3: CASSVEGGTGTYGYTF
J: TRBJ1-2
D: TRBD1
size: -
V: TRBV9

DNA: TGTGCCAGCACCGAGGGACTCTATGGCTACACCTTC
CDR3: CASTEGLYGYTF
J: TRBJ1-2
D: -
size: -
V: TRBV7-9

DNA: TGTGCCAGCAGCTTAGTAGGGACTAGCGACAGCACAGATACGCAGTATTTT
CDR3: CASSLVGTSDSTDTQYF
J: TRBJ2-3
D: TRBD2
size: -
V: TRBV11-2

DNA: TGTGCCAGCAGCCACGGGACAGGGGGCGTAGGTGGCTACACCTTC
CDR3: CASSHGTGGVGGYTF
J: TRBJ1-2
D: TRBD1
size: -
V: TRBV5-4

DNA: TGTGCCAGCACCCTAATAGCGGGGGGAGATACGCAGTATTTT
CDR3: CASTLIAGGDTQYF
J: TRBJ2-3
D: TRBD2
size: -
V: TRBV7-8

DNA: TGCGCCAGCAGCCAAGAGGGCAACATCGCCTACGAGCAGTACTTC
CDR3: CASSQEGNIAYEQYF
J: TRBJ2-7
D: -
size: -
V: TRBV4-1

DNA: TGTGCCAGCAGTGCCCCGGGACTAGCGTACGAGCAGTACTTC
CDR3: CASSAPGLAYEQYF
J: TRBJ2-7
D: TRBD2
size: few
V: TRBV6-5

DNA: TGTGCCAGCAGCTCTACTGCAACTAATGAAAAACTGTTTTTT
CDR3: CASSSTATNEKLFF
J: TRBJ1-4
D: -
size: -
V: TRBV13

DNA: TGTGCCAGCAGTTTAGGACAGGGGGCTTGGTACGAGCAGTACTTC
CDR3: CASSLGQGAWYEQYF
J: TRBJ2-7
D: TRBD1
size: -
V: TRBV27

DNA: TGTGCCAGCAGCTTAGTAGGGGGCCCGACTAGCACAGATACGCAGTATTTT
CDR3: CASSLVGGPTSTDTQYF
J: TRBJ2-3
D: TRBD1
size: -
V: TRBV11-2

DNA: TGTGCCAGCAGCATATCTAGCGGGGGGACACAAGAGACCCAGTACTTC
CDR3: CASSISSGGTQETQYF
J: TRBJ2-5
D: TRBD2
size: -
V: TRBV9

DNA: TGTGCCAGTAGTATCGCTAGCGGGGGCGTGCAGTACTTC
CDR3: CASSIASGGVQYF
J: TRBJ2-7
D: TRBD2
size: -
V: TRBV19

DNA: TGCGCCAGCAGCTTGGCAGGTGAAAGCTACGAGCAGTACTTC
CDR3: CASSLAGESYEQYF
J: TRBJ2-7
D: -
size: -
V: TRBV5-1

DNA: TGCGCCAGCAGCTTGAAGACAGGGATGAACACTGAAGCTTTCTTT
CDR3: CASSLKTGMNTEAFF
J: TRBJ1-1
D: TRBD1
size: -
V: TRBV5-1

DNA: TGTGCCAGTAGAATATGGACGGGGATGAACACTGAAGCTTTCTTT
CDR3: CASRIWTGMNTEAFF
J: TRBJ1-1
D: -
size: -
V: TRBV19

DNA: TGTGCCAGCAGCGTAGGGCCCCCCTTGAACGAGCAGTACTTC
CDR3: CASSVGPPLNEQYF
J: TRBJ2-7
D: -
size: -
V: TRBV9

DNA: TGTGCCAGCACCCCAAGCTATAGCAATCAGCCCCAGCATTTT
CDR3: CASTPSYSNQPQHF
J: TRBJ1-5
D: -
size: -
V: TRBV27

DNA: TGTGCCAGCAGTCAACCGGGGGGCGAGCAGTACTTC
CDR3: CASSQPGGEQYF
J: TRBJ2-7
D: TRBD2
size: -
V: TRBV6-6

DNA: TGTGCCAGCAGCTGGGGGGACCAGGGCTCCTACGAGCAGTACTTC
CDR3: CASSWGDQGSYEQYF
J: TRBJ2-7
D: -
size: -
V: TRBV5-4

DNA: TGTGCCAGCAGAATGGGGACAGGCAGCTCCTACGAGCAGTACTTC
CDR3: CASRMGTGSSYEQYF
J: TRBJ2-7
D: TRBD1
size: once
V: TRBV19

DNA: TGTGCCAGCAGCCCAGGGACAGGGCCCCTAGACGAGCAGTACTTC
CDR3: CASSPGTGPLDEQYF
J: TRBJ2-7
D: TRBD1
size: -
V: TRBV7-9

DNA: TGTGCCAGCAGCGCCAGGGGTCAGGGCTATGGCTACACCTTC
CDR3: CASSARGQGYGYTF
J: TRBJ1-2
D: -
size: -
V: TRBV9

DNA: TGTGCCAGCAGCGTAGCCCCGGACTATGGGGTTATCGAGCAGTACTTC
CDR3: CASSVAPDYGVIEQYF
J: TRBJ2-7
D: -
size: few
V: TRBV9

DNA: TGCAGCGTTGGAAGGGCAGGGTTTGTCTACGAGCAGTACTTC
CDR3: CSVGRAGFVYEQYF
J: TRBJ2-7
D: -
size: -
V: TRBV29-1

DNA: TGTGCTAGCAGCTTAGGCGAGAGCACCGTCAATGAGCAGTTCTTC
CDR3: CASSLGESTVNEQFF
J: TRBJ2-1
D: -
size: -
V: TRBV7-7

DNA: TGCGCCAGCACCCAATCCGGGACACCGAGTCCGGGGACCCAGTACTTC
CDR3: CASTQSGTPSPGTQYF
J: TRBJ2-5
D: -
size: -
V: TRBV10-1

DNA: TGTGCCAGCAGCTTAATTCTAGGAAACACCATATATTTT
CDR3: CASSLILGNTIYF
J: TRBJ1-3
D: -
size: once
V: TRBV7-9

DNA: TGTGCCAGCAGTGAGGCTGCCAGGGATACGCAGTATTTT
CDR3: CASSEAARDTQYF
J: TRBJ2-3
D: -
size: -
V: TRBV2

DNA: TGTGCCAGCAGCTTGGAGAGGAAAGAGACCCAGTACTTC
CDR3: CASSLERKETQYF
J: TRBJ2-5
D: -
size: -
V: TRBV5-6

DNA: TGTGCCAGCAGCTGGGGGCAGGGGGGCACTGAAGCTTTCTTT
CDR3: CASSWGQGGTEAFF
J: TRBJ1-1
D: TRBD1
size: -
V: TRBV13

DNA: TGTGCCAGCACCAAAGACAGTTATGGCTACACCTTC
CDR3: CASTKDSYGYTF
J: TRBJ1-2
D: -
size: -
V: TRBV9

DNA: TGTGCCAGCAGTCCCATTTCCGTCGGACAAGGTGGGGAGACCCAGTACTTC
CDR3: CASSPISVGQGGETQYF
J: TRBJ2-5
D: -
size: -
V: TRBV2

DNA: TGTGCCAGCAGCGGCAAGACGACAGGGGTGTACGAGCAGTACTTC
CDR3: CASSGKTTGVYEQYF
J: TRBJ2-7
D: TRBD1
size: -
V: TRBV7-9

DNA: TGTGCCAGTAGTATTCCCGATCTGGCGCCCCAGCATTTT
CDR3: CASSIPDLAPQHF
J: TRBJ1-5
D: -
size: -
V: TRBV19

DNA: TGTGCCACCGGCCGAGGGATTTACGAGCAGTACTTC
CDR3: CATGRGIYEQYF
J: TRBJ2-7
D: -
size: -
V: TRBV7-9

DNA: TGTGCCAGCAGTTTTGGGGGAGGAGATGGCTACACCTTC
CDR3: CASSFGGGDGYTF
J: TRBJ1-2
D: -
size: -
V: TRBV27

DNA: TGTGCCAGCAGCAGCGGAGGAACTGAAGCTTTCTTT
CDR3: CASSSGGTEAFF
J: TRBJ1-1
D: -
size: -
V: TRBV9

DNA: TGCGCCAGCAGTGACAGCAAGTCCACAGATACGCAGTATTTT
CDR3: CASSDSKSTDTQYF
J: TRBJ2-3
D: -
size: -
V: TRBV4-1

DNA: TGTGCCAGCAGCAAGACTAGTTGGGTTGGGGATGAGCAGTTCTTC
CDR3: CASSKTSWVGDEQFF
J: TRBJ2-1
D: -
size: -
V: TRBV21-1